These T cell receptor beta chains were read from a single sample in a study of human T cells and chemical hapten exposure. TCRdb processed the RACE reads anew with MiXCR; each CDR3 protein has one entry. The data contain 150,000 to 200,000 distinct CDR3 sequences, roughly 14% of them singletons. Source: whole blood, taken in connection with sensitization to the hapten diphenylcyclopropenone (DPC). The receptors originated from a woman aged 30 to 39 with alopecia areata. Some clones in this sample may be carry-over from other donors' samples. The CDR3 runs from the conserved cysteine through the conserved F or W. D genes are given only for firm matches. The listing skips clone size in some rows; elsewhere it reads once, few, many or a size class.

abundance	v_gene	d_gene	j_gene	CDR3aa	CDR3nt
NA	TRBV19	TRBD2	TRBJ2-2	CASSRRRTSGRVTGELFF	TGTGCCAGTAGTCGACGCAGGACTAGCGGGAGGGTTACCGGGGAGCTGTTTTTT
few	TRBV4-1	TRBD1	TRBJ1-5	CASSSIGDRNQPQHF	TGCGCCAGCAGCTCGATTGGGGACAGAAATCAGCCCCAGCATTTT
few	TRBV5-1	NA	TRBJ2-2	CASSPEFNTGELFF	TGCGCCAGCAGCCCGGAATTTAACACCGGGGAGCTGTTTTTT
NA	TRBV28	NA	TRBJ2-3	CASSLRGARNTRYF	TGTGCCAGCAGTTTACGGGGGGCGCGTAATACGCGGTATTTT
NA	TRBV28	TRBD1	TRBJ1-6	CASSPWTGKHSPLHF	TGTGCCAGCAGTCCGTGGACAGGGAAACATTCACCCCTCCACTTT
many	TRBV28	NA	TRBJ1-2	CASSLQDYGYTF	TGTGCCAGCAGTTTACAGGACTATGGCTACACCTTC
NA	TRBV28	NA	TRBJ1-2	CASRRQIYGYTF	TGTGCCAGCAGAAGACAGATCTATGGCTACACCTTC
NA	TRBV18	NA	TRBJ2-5	CASSQRTQETQYF	TGTGCCAGCTCACAACGTACGCAAGAGACCCAGTACTTC
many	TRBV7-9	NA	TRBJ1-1	CASSLSPGAGTEAFF	TGTGCCAGCAGCTTATCGCCGGGGGCGGGCACTGAAGCTTTCTTT
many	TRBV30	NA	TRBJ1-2	CAWNEDRSGYTF	TGTGCCTGGAACGAGGACAGAAGCGGCTACACCTTC
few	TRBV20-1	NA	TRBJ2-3	CSPRVGDPAQYF	TGCAGTCCACGGGTCGGGGACCCCGCGCAGTATTTT
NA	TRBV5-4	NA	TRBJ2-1	CASSLAVASGEQFF	TGTGCCAGCAGCTTGGCGGTAGCTTCAGGTGAGCAGTTCTTC
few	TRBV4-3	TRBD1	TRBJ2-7	CASSPWTGGAYEQYF	TGCGCCAGCAGCCCTTGGACAGGGGGCGCGTACGAGCAGTACTTC
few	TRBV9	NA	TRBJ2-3	CASSVRDWGADTQYF	TGTGCCAGCAGCGTTCGGGACTGGGGCGCAGATACGCAGTATTTT
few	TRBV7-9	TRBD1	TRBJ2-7	CASGRQGGREQYF	TGTGCCAGCGGCCGACAGGGCGGTCGCGAGCAGTACTTC
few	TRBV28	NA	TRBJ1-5	CASSLSGKPQHF	TGTGCCAGCAGTTTATCGGGAAAGCCCCAGCATTTT
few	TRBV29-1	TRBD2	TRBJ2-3	CSTLMRGSTDTQYF	TGCAGTACCCTTATGCGGGGGAGCACAGATACGCAGTATTTT
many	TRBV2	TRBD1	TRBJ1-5	CASSRGQGHQPQHF	TGTGCCAGCAGTCGAGGACAGGGACATCAGCCCCAGCATTTT
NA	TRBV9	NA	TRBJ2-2	CASSSAGVTGELFF	TGTGCCAGCAGCTCGGCCGGGGTCACCGGGGAGCTGTTTTTT
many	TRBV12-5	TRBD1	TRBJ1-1	CASGAPGQGTEAFF	TGTGCTAGTGGTGCACCGGGACAGGGGACTGAAGCTTTCTTT
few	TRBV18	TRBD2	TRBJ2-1	CASSPPPSGSGEQFF	TGTGCCAGCTCACCACCTCCTAGCGGGAGTGGTGAGCAGTTCTTC
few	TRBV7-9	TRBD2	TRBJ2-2	CASSLVASGNTGELFF	TGTGCCAGCAGCTTAGTGGCTAGCGGGAACACCGGGGAGCTGTTTTTT
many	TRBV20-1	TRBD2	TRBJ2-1	CSAITSGGANEQFF	TGCAGTGCTATCACGAGCGGGGGGGCCAATGAGCAGTTCTTC
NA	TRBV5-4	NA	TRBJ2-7	CASSLLGEQYF	TGTGCCAGCAGCTTGTTAGGAGAGCAGTACTTC
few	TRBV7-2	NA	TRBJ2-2	CASRKDLPTRAGELFF	TGTGCCAGCAGAAAGGACCTACCCACCAGGGCCGGGGAGCTGTTTTTT
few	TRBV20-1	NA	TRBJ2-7	CSARTDSTYEQYF	TGCAGTGCTAGGACGGACTCTACCTACGAGCAGTACTTC
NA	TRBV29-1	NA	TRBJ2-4	CSVQGAKNIQYF	TGCAGCGTTCAGGGGGCCAAAAACATTCAGTACTTC
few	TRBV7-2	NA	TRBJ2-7	CASSFNPGNAYEQYF	TGTGCCAGCAGCTTCAATCCCGGGAATGCCTACGAGCAGTACTTC
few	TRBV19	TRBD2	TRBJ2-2	CASSRTSGSRNTGELFF	TGTGCCAGTAGTCGGACTAGCGGGAGTCGTAACACCGGGGAGCTGTTTTTT
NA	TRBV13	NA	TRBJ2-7	CASSSGNIHEQYF	TGTGCCAGTAGTTCGGGGAATATCCACGAGCAGTACTTC
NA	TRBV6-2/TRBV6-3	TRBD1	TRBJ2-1	CASSNDRAYNEQFF	TGTGCCAGCAGTAACGACAGGGCATACAATGAGCAGTTCTTC
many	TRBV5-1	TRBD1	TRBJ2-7	CASKRTGTGTYEQYF	TGCGCCAGCAAACGAACCGGGACAGGGACCTACGAGCAGTACTTC
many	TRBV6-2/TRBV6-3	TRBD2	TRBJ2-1	CASSYSTGGYNEQFF	TGTGCCAGCAGTTACTCGACGGGAGGGTACAATGAGCAGTTCTTC
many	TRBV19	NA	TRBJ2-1	CASNLPPRGDDEQFF	TGTGCCAGTAACCTCCCGCCCCGGGGTGATGATGAGCAGTTCTTC
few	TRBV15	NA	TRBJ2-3	CATSRDINTDTQYF	TGTGCCACCAGCAGAGATATAAACACGGATACGCAGTATTTT
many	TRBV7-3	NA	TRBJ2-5	CASSFNGGETQYF	TGTGCCAGCAGCTTCAACGGGGGAGAGACCCAGTACTTC
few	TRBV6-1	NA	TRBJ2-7	CASIYGTTYEQYF	TGTGCCAGCATATACGGGACCACCTACGAGCAGTACTTC
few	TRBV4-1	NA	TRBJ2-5	CASSPEDSPRETQYF	TGCGCCAGCAGCCCAGAGGATTCGCCCCGAGAGACCCAGTACTTC
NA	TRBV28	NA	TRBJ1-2	CASTGVYGYTF	TGTGCCAGCACGGGGGTCTATGGCTACACCTTC
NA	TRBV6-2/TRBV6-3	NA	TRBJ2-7	CASSTAQDRGISYEQYF	TGTGCCAGCAGTACCGCCCAGGACCGCGGCATCTCCTACGAGCAGTACTTC
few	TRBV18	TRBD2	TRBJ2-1	CASSPEAGGKFNEQFF	TGTGCCAGCTCACCAGAAGCGGGGGGGAAATTCAATGAGCAGTTCTTC
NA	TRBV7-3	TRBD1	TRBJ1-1	CASSLRAGGPNTEAFF	TGTGCCAGCAGCTTAAGGGCAGGGGGCCCGAACACTGAAGCTTTCTTT
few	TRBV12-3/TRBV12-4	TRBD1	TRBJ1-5	CASSLDRAQPQHF	TGTGCCAGCAGTCTGGACAGGGCTCAGCCCCAGCATTTT
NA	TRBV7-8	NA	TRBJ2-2	CASSLDETIGELFF	TGTGCCAGCAGCTTGGACGAAACGATCGGGGAGCTGTTTTTT
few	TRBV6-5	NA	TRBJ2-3	CASNTNGGLRTDTQYF	TGTGCCAGCAATACCAACGGGGGACTTCGCACAGATACGCAGTATTTT
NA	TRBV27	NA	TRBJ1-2	CASSLRKGSNYGYTF	TGTGCCAGCAGTTTACGTAAGGGATCTAACTATGGCTACACCTTC